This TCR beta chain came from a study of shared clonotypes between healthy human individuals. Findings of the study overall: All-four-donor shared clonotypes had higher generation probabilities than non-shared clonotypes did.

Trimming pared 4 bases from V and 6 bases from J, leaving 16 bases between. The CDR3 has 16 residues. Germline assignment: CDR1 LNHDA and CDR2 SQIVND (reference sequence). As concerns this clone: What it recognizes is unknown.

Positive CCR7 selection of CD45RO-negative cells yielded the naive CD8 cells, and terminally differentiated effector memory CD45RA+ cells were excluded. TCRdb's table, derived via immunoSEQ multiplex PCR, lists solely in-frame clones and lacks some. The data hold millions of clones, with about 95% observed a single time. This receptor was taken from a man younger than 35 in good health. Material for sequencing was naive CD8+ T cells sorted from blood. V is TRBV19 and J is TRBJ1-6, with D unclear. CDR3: CASSSPGGVGNSPLHF. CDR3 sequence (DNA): TGTGCCAGTAGTAGCCCCGGTGGGGTCGGTAATTCACCCCTCCACTTT.